These 18 T cell receptor beta chains originate from one sample sequenced in a study of T cell responses to AZD1222 COVID-19 vaccine. Generated by immunoSEQ multiplex PCR, the TCRdb table keeps only in-frame clones and is missing some. The top ten clones hold 1.3% of a sample with 180,000 or so clones, 92% of them seen once. The material sequenced was peripheral blood, taken 28 days after the second AZD1222 dose. The receptor set was obtained from an adult who received the AZD1222 COVID-19 vaccine.

This sequence joins TRBV28 and TRBJ2-1, with D tentatively TRBD2 (6 bases). Deletions cut 5 bases from V and 2 bases from J, with 13 bases between. CDR1 MDHEN and CDR2 SYDVKM come from the germline V gene. The CDR3 runs 15 residues. CDR3 sequence: CASSPDPGAYNEQFF. The CDR3 coding sequence is TGTGCCAGCAGTCCCGACCCGGGAGCCTACAATGAGCAGTTCTTC.

The rearrangement uses TRBV29-1 and TRBJ1-5, with D possibly TRBD1 on 6 matching bases. The germline gives CDR1 SQVTM, CDR2 ANQGSEA. Trimming shortened V by 6 bases and J by 4 bases, and 16 bases separated the two germline ends. The CDR3 length is 14 residues. The CDR3 spells CSVGWTASNQPQHF. Written as DNA, the CDR3 is TGCAGCGTGGGTTGGACAGCTAGTAATCAGCCCCAGCATTTT.

The V call is TRBV4-1, the J call TRBJ1-2; 12 bases are shared with TRBD1. V trimming: 4 bases; J trimming: 8 bases; junction bases outside the gene matches: 8. CDR3 length: 15 amino acids. Germline V gene lookup returns CDR1 MGHRA and CDR2 YSYEKL. The CDR3 DNA is TGCGCCAGCAGCCGGGGGACAGGGGGCCTTGGAGGCTACACCTTC. Translating it yields CASSRGTGGLGGYTF.

This chain connects TRBV5-6 to TRBJ2-1; maybe TRBD1 (6 bases). Germline CDR1 and CDR2: SGHDT and YYEEEE. V was clipped by 5 bases and J by 7 bases, with 22 bases between them. The CDR3 is 16 residues long. The CDR3 coding sequence is TGTGCCAGCAGAGACAGGATAGGGTACAAGGGGAATGAGCAGTTCTTC. This sequence encodes CASRDRIGYKGNEQFF.

The V gene is TRBV18, the J gene TRBJ2-7; TRBD2 agrees at 10 bases. Trimming at V came to 3 bases and at J to 4 bases, leaving 6 bases not matched to a gene. Germline V gives CDR1 KGHSH, CDR2 LQKENI. This CDR3 has 15 residues. CDR3 DNA: TGTGCCAGCTCACCGACAAGGACTAGCGGATACGAGCAGTACTTC. Its translation is CASSPTRTSGYEQYF.

The chain has TRBV27 and TRBJ1-6, with D possibly matching TRBD1 (6 bases). The germline V and J ends were trimmed by 8 bases and 5 bases, with 19 bases remaining between them. The CDR3 is 16 amino acids. Germline CDR1 reads MNHEY; CDR2 reads SMNVEV (reference sequence). The CDR3 loop is CASSDRPPRDNSPLHF. DNA for the CDR3: TGTGCCAGCTCCGACAGGCCCCCCAGAGATAATTCACCCCTCCACTTT.

CDR3 sequence reads: CASTPGQGVGEKLFF. The CDR3 coding sequence is TGTGCCAGCACCCCCGGACAGGGGGTCGGTGAAAAACTGTTTTTT. The rearrangement joins TRBV28 to TRBJ1-4; 10 positions agree with TRBD1. From germline, CDR1 is MDHEN and CDR2 SYDVKM. This CDR3 is 15 amino acids long. V lost 7 bases and J lost 7; bases outside the gene matches: 9.

The chain uses TRBV7-9 and TRBJ1-1; D not resolved. Germline V gives CDR1 SEHNR, CDR2 FQNEAQ (reference sequence). The CDR3 is 13 amino acids. V lost 5 bases, J lost 1 base, and 8 bases lay in between. The CDR3 DNA sequence: TGTGCCAGCAGCCCGGGCCCGAACACTGAAGCTTTCTTT. It yields the protein CASSPGPNTEAFF.

The chain recombines TRBV28 with TRBJ2-7; D gene unclear. This CDR3 region has 15 residues. CDR1 is MDHEN, CDR2 SYDVKM, per germline. V shed 2 bases and J shed 5 bases, with 16 bases lying between them. The CDR3 coding sequence is TGTGCCAGCAGTTTACGGTTACCAAGGATCCACGAGCAGTACTTC. Protein: CASSLRLPRIHEQYF.

The chain joins TRBV27 to TRBJ2-7; D might be TRBD1 (6 bases). The ends were cut back, 8 bases at V and 0 bases at J, with 11 bases in the middle. This CDR3 region has 13 residues. Per the germline V gene, CDR1 is MNHEY and CDR2 is SMNVEV (reference sequence). For the CDR3, the DNA is TGTGCCAGCGGTCGGGACAACTCCTACGAGCAGTACTTC. Encoded protein: CASGRDNSYEQYF.

The genes are TRBV5-1 and TRBJ1-2, with 11 bases identical to TRBD1. Germline CDR1 SGHRS, CDR2 YFSETQ. This CDR3 region has 15 residues. J was trimmed by 4 bases and V by 3 bases; bases with no gene match: 5. The CDR3 protein is CASSSGQGAGYGYTF. CDR3 sequence (DNA): TGCGCCAGCAGCTCCGGACAGGGGGCTGGCTATGGCTACACCTTC.

This chain joins TRBV5-8 and TRBJ2-7; D possibly corresponds to TRBD1 (6 bases). V shed 1 base and J shed 4 bases, with 12 bases lying between them. This CDR3 is built from 14 residues. In germline, CDR1 is SGHTS, CDR2 YDEGEE. CDR3 sequence: CASSLFYREYEQYF. The CDR3 nucleotides read TGTGCCAGCAGCTTGTTTTACAGGGAGTACGAGCAGTACTTC.

The rearrangement uses TRBV7-2 and TRBJ2-5, with 8 bases fitting TRBD1. Germline V gene lookup returns CDR1 SGHTA and CDR2 FQGNSA. The trim removed 5 bases at V and 7 bases at J, leaving 6 bases unmatched. CDR3 length: 13 amino acids. CDR3 in amino acids: CASSRTGGWTQYF. The CDR3 DNA reads as TGTGCCAGCAGCCGTACAGGGGGTTGGACCCAGTACTTC.

This chain connects TRBV5-1 to TRBJ1-2; the match to TRBD1 covers 7 bases. Germline values: CDR1 SGHRS, CDR2 YFSETQ. The junction had 12 bases not matched to a gene; V was cut back by 4 bases and J by 6 bases. This CDR3 comprises 15 residues. This chain's CDR3 is CASSGTGQPTNGYTF. CDR3 DNA sequence: TGCGCCAGCAGCGGGACGGGACAGCCCACTAATGGCTACACCTTC.

The chain is built from TRBV3-1 (or the pseudogene TRBV3-2) and TRBJ1-2; D unresolved. V gave up 5 bases and J gave up 2 bases, with 9 bases separating them. The CDR3 is made up of 13 amino acids. From germline, CDR1 is LGHDT and CDR2 YNNKEL (reference sequence). The CDR3 DNA follows: TGTGCCAGCAGCGCTGAGGTGAACTATGGCTACACCTTC. Translation: CASSAEVNYGYTF.

This clone was detected only once. The chain is built from TRBV19 and TRBJ1-1, with 9 bases identical to TRBD1. Trimming took 5 bases from V and 8 from J; bases not matched to a gene: 12. The CDR3 extends over 15 amino acids. Germline V gene data show CDR1 as LNHDA and CDR2 as SQIVND (reference sequence). CDR3 sequence (DNA): TGTGCCAGTAGTTTACGGGACAGGGTGCTTGGAGAAGCTTTCTTT. The encoded protein is CASSLRDRVLGEAFF. Variable domain in full (rest from reference TRBV19 and TRBJ1-1): DGGITQSPKYLFRKEGQNVTLSCEQNLNHDAMYWYRQDPGQGLRLIYYSQIVNDFQKGDIAEGYSVSREKKESFPLTVTSAQKNPTAFYLCASSLRDRVLGEAFFGQGTRLTVV.

This sequence joins TRBV24-1 and TRBJ2-1, with a possible D match to TRBD2 (5 bases). Per germline, CDR1 KGHDR and CDR2 SFDVKD. This CDR3 is 15 amino acids long. Trimming removed 3 bases at V and 12 bases at J, with 20 bases between. The CDR3 spells CATSDRLAQRSGQFF. The CDR3 nucleotides read TGTGCCACCAGTGATAGGCTAGCCCAAAGAAGTGGGCAGTTCTTC.

The chain employs TRBV19 and TRBJ2-1; tentative D call: TRBD2 (7 bases). CDR3 size: 15 residues. V shed 9 bases and J shed 4 bases, with 19 bases lying between them. CDR1 is LNHDA and CDR2 is SQIVND in the germline V gene (reference sequence). Here the CDR3 DNA reads TGTGCCAGCCGATCAAGGGGGGGGGCTTACAATGAGCAGTTCTTC. It translates to CASRSRGGAYNEQFF.